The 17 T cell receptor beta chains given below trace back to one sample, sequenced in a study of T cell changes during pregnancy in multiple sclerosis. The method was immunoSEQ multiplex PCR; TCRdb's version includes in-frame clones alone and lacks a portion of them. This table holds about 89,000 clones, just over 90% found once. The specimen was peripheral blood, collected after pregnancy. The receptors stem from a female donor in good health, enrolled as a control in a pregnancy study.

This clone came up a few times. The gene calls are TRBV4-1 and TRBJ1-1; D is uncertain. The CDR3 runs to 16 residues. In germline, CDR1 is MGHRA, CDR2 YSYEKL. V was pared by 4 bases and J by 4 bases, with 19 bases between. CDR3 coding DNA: TGCGCCAGCAGCCCACGGGTCGCCCCGACGGTCACTGAAGCTTTCTTT. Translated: CASSPRVAPTVTEAFF.

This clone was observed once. The CDR3 DNA reads as TGTGCCAGCAGTGAGCGGGCCTTCTACAATGAGCAGTTCTTC. Its protein product is CASSERAFYNEQFF. The V call is TRBV27, the J call TRBJ2-1, with a weak D call TRBD2 (6 bases). V dropped 5 bases and J dropped 3 bases, with 11 bases sitting between them. CDR3 length: 14 residues. Germline assignment: CDR1 MNHEY and CDR2 SMNVEV (reference sequence).

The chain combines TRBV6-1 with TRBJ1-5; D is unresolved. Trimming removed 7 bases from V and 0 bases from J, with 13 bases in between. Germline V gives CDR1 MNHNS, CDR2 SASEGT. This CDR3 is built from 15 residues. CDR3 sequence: CASTGRRNSNQPQHF. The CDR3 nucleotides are TGTGCCAGCACCGGGAGACGTAATAGCAATCAGCCCCAGCATTTT.

The CDR3, as DNA: TGTGCCAGCAGTTTTGGGGGCGGCCCCTCTACGGGTGAGCAGTTCTTC. This gives the protein CASSFGGGPSTGEQFF. The gene calls are TRBV28 and TRBJ2-1; possible D gene TRBD1, 6 bases. Looked up from germline, CDR1 is MDHEN and CDR2 is SYDVKM. The CDR3 covers 16 residues. The ends were cut back, 3 bases at V and 9 bases at J, with 21 bases in the middle. Complete variable domain (other parts from reference TRBV28 and TRBJ2-1): DVKVTQSSRYLVKRTGEKVFLECVQDMDHENMFWYRQDPGLGLRLIYFSYDVKMKEKGDIPEGYSVSREKKERFSLILESASTNQTSMYLCASSFGGGPSTGEQFFGPGTRLTVL.

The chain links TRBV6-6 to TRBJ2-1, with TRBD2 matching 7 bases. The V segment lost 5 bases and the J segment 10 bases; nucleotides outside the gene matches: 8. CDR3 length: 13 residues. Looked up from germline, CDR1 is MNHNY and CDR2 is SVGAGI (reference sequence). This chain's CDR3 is CASSPTRGGEQFF. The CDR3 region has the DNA TGTGCCAGCAGTCCGACTAGGGGAGGGGAGCAGTTCTTC.

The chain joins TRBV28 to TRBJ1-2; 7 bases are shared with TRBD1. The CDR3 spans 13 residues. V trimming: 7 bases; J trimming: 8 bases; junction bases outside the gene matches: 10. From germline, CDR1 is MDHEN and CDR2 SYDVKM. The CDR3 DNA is TGTGCCAGCACCACCCGGACAGGACGGGGCTACACCTTC. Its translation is CASTTRTGRGYTF.

The DNA of the CDR3 is TGCGCCAGTACAGGGCTCGGGGCCAACAATGAGCAGTTCTTC. It specifies CASTGLGANNEQFF. This chain links TRBV4-1 with TRBJ2-1; D perhaps matches TRBD1 (6 bases). V lost 9 bases and J 5 bases, leaving 17 bases between the germline ends. The CDR3 covers 14 residues. Germline CDR1 is MGHRA and CDR2 is YSYEKL.

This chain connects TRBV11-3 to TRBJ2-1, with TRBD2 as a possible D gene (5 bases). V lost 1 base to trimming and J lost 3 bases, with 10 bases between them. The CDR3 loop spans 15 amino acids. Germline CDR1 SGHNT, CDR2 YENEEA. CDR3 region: CASSLGSGHYNEQFF. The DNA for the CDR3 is TGTGCCAGCAGCTTAGGAAGCGGCCACTACAATGAGCAGTTCTTC.

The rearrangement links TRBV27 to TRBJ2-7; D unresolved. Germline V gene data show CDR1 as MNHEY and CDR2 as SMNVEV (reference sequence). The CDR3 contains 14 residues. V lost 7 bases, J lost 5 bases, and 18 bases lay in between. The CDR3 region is CASIDTAGNNEQYF. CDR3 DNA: TGTGCCAGCATCGACACAGCAGGAAACAACGAGCAGTACTTC.

The CDR3 reads CSVVHPTSGIPRLRTRTSIYEQYF. As DNA, the CDR3 is TGCAGCGTCGTACACCCTACTAGCGGGATCCCACGGTTGAGGACACGAACTAGTATTTACGAGCAGTACTTC. This rearrangement joins TRBV29-1 to TRBJ2-7; TRBD2 matches at 10 bases. The CDR3 extends over 24 amino acids. The germline V gene has CDR1 SQVTM and CDR2 ANQGSEA. Trimming at V came to 6 bases and at J to 4 bases, leaving 39 bases not matched to a gene.

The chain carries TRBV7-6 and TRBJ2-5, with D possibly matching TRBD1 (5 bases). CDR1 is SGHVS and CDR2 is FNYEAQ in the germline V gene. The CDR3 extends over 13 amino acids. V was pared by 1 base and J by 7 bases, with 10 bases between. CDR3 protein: CASSLGGRGTQYF. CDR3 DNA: TGTGCCAGCAGCTTAGGGGGAAGGGGGACCCAGTACTTC.

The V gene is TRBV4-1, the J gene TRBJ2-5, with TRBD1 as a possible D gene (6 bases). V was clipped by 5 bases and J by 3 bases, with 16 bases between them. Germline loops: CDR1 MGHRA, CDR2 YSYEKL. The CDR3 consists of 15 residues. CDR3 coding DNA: TGCGCCAGCAGCGTAGTACCAGGGGCAAAAGAGACCCAGTACTTC. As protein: CASSVVPGAKETQYF.

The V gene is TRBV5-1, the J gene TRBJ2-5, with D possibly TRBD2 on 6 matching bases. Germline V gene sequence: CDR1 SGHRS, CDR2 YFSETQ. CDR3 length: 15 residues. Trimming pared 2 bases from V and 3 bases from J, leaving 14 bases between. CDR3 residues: CASSFVAGSEETQYF. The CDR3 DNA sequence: TGCGCCAGCAGCTTCGTCGCGGGGAGCGAAGAGACCCAGTACTTC.

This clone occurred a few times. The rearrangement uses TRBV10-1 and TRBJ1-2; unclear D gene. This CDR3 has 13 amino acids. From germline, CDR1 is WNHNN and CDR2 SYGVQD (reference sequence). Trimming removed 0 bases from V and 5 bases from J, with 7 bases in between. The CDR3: CASSESTRYGYTF. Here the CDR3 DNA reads TGCGCCAGCAGTGAGTCCACGAGGTATGGCTACACCTTC.

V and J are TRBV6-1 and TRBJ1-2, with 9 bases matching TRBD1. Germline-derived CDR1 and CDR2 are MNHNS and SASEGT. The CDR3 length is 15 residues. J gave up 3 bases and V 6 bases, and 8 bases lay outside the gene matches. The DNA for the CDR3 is TGTGCCAGCAGACTTACAGGGGGCTCAGACTATGGCTACACCTTC. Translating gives CASRLTGGSDYGYTF.

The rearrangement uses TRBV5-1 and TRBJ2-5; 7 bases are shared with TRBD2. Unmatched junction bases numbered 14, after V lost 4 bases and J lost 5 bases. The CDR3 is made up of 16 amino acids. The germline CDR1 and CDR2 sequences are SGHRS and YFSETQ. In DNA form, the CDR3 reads TGCGCCAGCAGCGACTTCGGGGGAGGGGTGGGGGAGACCCAGTACTTC. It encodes CASSDFGGGVGETQYF.

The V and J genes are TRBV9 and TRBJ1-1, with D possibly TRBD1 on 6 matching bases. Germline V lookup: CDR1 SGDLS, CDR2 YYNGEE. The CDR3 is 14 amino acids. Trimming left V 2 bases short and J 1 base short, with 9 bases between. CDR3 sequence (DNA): TGTGCCAGCAGCGTCACAGGGTCGAACACTGAAGCTTTCTTT. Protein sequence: CASSVTGSNTEAFF.